The sequence of this T cell receptor (beta chain) was determined in a study of T cell responses to AZD1222 COVID-19 vaccine. Study-level points and caveats: Nearly half of the spike-specific TCRs reportedly recognize variant regions that carry no mutations. Baseline serology detected seropositivity in only a handful of AZD1222 recipients.

Germline V gene data show CDR1 as MNHNY and CDR2 as SVGAGI (reference sequence). CDR3 length: 15 amino acids. V dropped 0 bases and J dropped 11 bases, with 14 bases sitting between them. Assay: immunoSEQ multiplex PCR; the TCRdb copy retains only in-frame clones and omits some. The sample includes tens of thousands of clones, roughly 88% seen only once; the top ten take 20%. This clone occurred a few times. Its matching antigen is unknown. The sequence came from an adult in good health. Sample: peripheral blood, taken on day 0 of AZD1222 vaccination. The gene calls are TRBV6-6 and TRBJ1-6; D not resolved. The CDR3 DNA sequence: TGTGCCAGCAGTTACTCGGCTCCCCCCCAGACACCCCTCCACTTT. This codes for CASSYSAPPQTPLHF.